The 18 T cell receptor beta chains listed next were all sequenced from one sample in a study of tissue T cells after allogeneic stem cell transplantation. Specified time point: mouse harvest day 7 after allogeneic transplant. Each mouse received 10^7 T-cell-depleted marrow cells plus 10^6 splenic CD5+ T cells by tail vein. Data came from immunoSEQ multiplex PCR; TCRdb stores just in-frame clones and leaves some out. The data hold about 5,800 clones, with approximately 45% observed a single time. Sequencing input: skin. These receptors were taken from a female BALB/c mouse given C57BL/6 T cells with graft-versus-host disease after an allogeneic hematopoietic cell transplant.

On this clone: Here the gene names and germline are mouse. The sequence runs out 1 residue before the end of the CDR3; the remainder is reconstructed from the germline J gene. The sample has other DNA sequences that encode this CDR3 too. V gene TRBV26 combines with J gene TRBJ2-3; no clear D gene. The germline V and J ends were trimmed by 3 bases and 1 base, with 8 bases remaining between them. Germline loops: CDR1 KGHPV, CDR2 FQNQEV (reference sequence). The CDR3 covers 14 residues. The CDR3 loop reads CASSLRTGAETLYF. The CDR3 DNA, read in part, is TGTGCCAGCAGTCTCCGGACGGGTGCAGAAACGCTGTAT.

Notes on this clone: These gene names are mouse names. The read ends 1 residue shy of where the CDR3 ends; the end is completed using the germline J gene. Other nucleotide sequences from this sample produce the same CDR3. This chain uses TRBV26 with TRBJ1-2; D perhaps matches TRBD1 (5 bases). The CDR3 totals 12 residues. The V gene lost 4 bases and the J gene lost 2 bases, with 5 bases spanning the gap. CDR1 and CDR2 from the germline V gene are KGHPV and FQNQEV (reference sequence). CDR3 in amino acids: CASSRQNSDYTF. CDR3 bases read: TGTGCCAGCAGTCGACAGAACTCCGACTACACC.

About this clone: Gene names and germline match the mouse. Read coverage stops 1 residue before the CDR3 terminus; the germline J gene supplies the remainder. The chain uses TRBV26 and TRBJ1-1; 7 nucleotides agree with TRBD1. This CDR3 contains 15 residues. The V gene end was trimmed by 0 bases and the J gene end by 0 bases; junction bases not matched to a gene: 1. CDR1 KGHPV and CDR2 FQNQEV come from the germline V gene (reference sequence). Partial CDR3 DNA: TGTGCCAGCAGTCTGTCGCAGGGGGCAAACACAGAAGTCTTC. Translating gives CASSLSQGANTEVF. The full CDR3 sequence reads CASSLSQGANTEVFF.

This clone appeared once. Mouse gene names apply. The read gets to within 1 residue of the CDR3 end, and the germline J gene fills in the rest. The chain has TRBV26 and TRBJ2-3; 11 nucleotides align to TRBD1. V gave up 4 bases and J gave up 1 base; unmatched junction bases: 1. Germline V gene data show CDR1 as KGHPV and CDR2 as FQNQEV (reference sequence). The CDR3 has 15 residues. The chain's CDR3 is CASSRTGGGAETLYF. CDR3 DNA, as far as it was read: TGTGCCAGCAGTCGGACAGGGGGCGGTGCAGAAACGCTGTAT.

A remark on this clone: Germline and genes here are mouse. From the germline J gene comes the end of the CDR3, since the read stops 1 residue before it. This chain connects TRBV3 to TRBJ1-2, with D perhaps TRBD1 (6 bases). CDR1 is SNHLY and CDR2 is FYNGKV in the germline V gene (reference sequence). The germline V and J ends were trimmed by 2 bases and 2 bases, with 6 bases remaining between them. This CDR3 has 13 amino acids. CDR3 DNA, as far as it was read: TGTGCCAGCAGCTTAACAGGGAACTCCGACTACACC. As protein: CASSLTGNSDYT. The whole CDR3 region reads CASSLTGNSDYTF.

This clone was observed a handful of times. Mouse gene names apply. Coverage ceases 1 residue before the CDR3 finishes, and the germline J gene fills in the end. The rearrangement links TRBV15 to TRBJ2-7; D ambiguous. The CDR3 sequence is 11 residues long. Germline lookup yields CDR1 SGHND and CDR2 FRSKSL. V was pared by 3 bases and J by 4 bases, with 4 bases between. The CDR3 DNA, read in part, is TGTGCCAGCAGTTTCGCTTATGAACAGTAC. This encodes CASSFAYEQY. The full CDR3 sequence reads CASSFAYEQYF. The full variable domain, its missing parts supplied by reference TRBV15 and TRBJ2-7, is DAGVTQTPRHEVAEKGQTIILKCEPVSGHNDLFWYRQTKIQGLELLSYFRSKSLMEDGGAFKDRFKAEMLNSSFSTLKIQPTEPKDSAVYLCASSFAYEQYFGPGTRLTVL.

This clone showed up just a few times. The listed genes are named as in mouse. The observed sequence ends 1 residue before the CDR3 terminus, with the missing tail filled in from the germline J gene. The chain couples TRBV26 to TRBJ2-3; D not certain. Trimming cost V 2 bases and J 0 bases, with 6 bases left between them. Germline assignment: CDR1 KGHPV and CDR2 FQNQEV (reference sequence). The CDR3 runs to 14 residues. CDR3 amino acids: CASSLTTSAETLYF. The part of the CDR3 DNA that was read is TGTGCCAGCAGTCTGACAACTAGTGCAGAAACGCTGTAT.

Comment on this clone: Genes and germline are mouse. The read ends 1 residue before the CDR3 terminus; that terminus is restored from the germline J gene. This chain uses TRBV19 with TRBJ1-1; D uncertain. The CDR3 consists of 11 residues. Germline V gene lookup returns CDR1 FNHDT and CDR2 SITEND (reference sequence). With 6 bases removed from V and 1 base from J, the gap between germline ends came to 4 bases. CDR3 in amino acids: CASKENTEVFF. Incomplete CDR3 DNA: TGTGCCAGCAAGGAAAACACAGAAGTCTTC.

In its sample, this clone was seen a few times. The germline and genes are mouse ones. The read ends 1 residue before the CDR3 terminus; that terminus is restored from the germline J gene. J is TRBJ1-3 and V is TRBV29, with D possibly being TRBD1 (6 bases). In germline, CDR1 is MSHET, CDR2 SYDVDS. Trimming stripped 7 bases from V and 3 bases from J, with 7 bases between. This CDR3 region has 12 residues. CDR3: CASTGVGNTLYF. The covered CDR3 bases are TGTGCTAGCACAGGGGTTGGAAATACGCTCTAT.

The sample holds a few counts of this clone. Mouse names are used for the genes. From the germline J gene comes the end of the CDR3, since the read stops 1 residue before it. The chain combines TRBV26 with TRBJ2-1, with a possible D match to TRBD1 (5 bases). The V and J ends lost 6 bases and 1 base respectively, with 7 bases between them. The CDR3 spans 13 residues. Germline V gives CDR1 KGHPV, CDR2 FQNQEV (reference sequence). This chain's CDR3 is CASSRQNYAEQFF. CDR3 DNA (partial): TGTGCCAGCAGCCGACAGAACTATGCTGAGCAGTTC.

A few counts support this clone. Mouse gene names apply. The DNA ends 1 residue before the CDR3 does, and the rest of the CDR3 is filled in from the germline J gene. The chain couples TRBV15 to TRBJ2-2, with 12 bases lining up with TRBD2. The CDR3 is made up of 15 amino acids. CDR1 SGHND and CDR2 FRSKSL come from the germline V gene. The junction had 0 bases not matched to a gene; V was cut back by 5 bases and J by 2 bases. Partial CDR3 DNA: TGTGCCAGCAGTGGACTGGGGGGGAACACCGGGCAGCTCTAC. It is translated as CASSGLGGNTGQLY. The CDR3 reads in full as CASSGLGGNTGQLYF.

Of note for this clone: Gene names denote mouse genes. Read sequence stops 1 residue before the CDR3 end, and the germline J gene provides the missing end. This chain links TRBV23 with TRBJ2-5; TRBD2 is taken as the D call from the table, unchecked against the DNA. CDR3 length: 14 residues. Germline V gene data show CDR1 as KGHTA and CDR2 as FQNQQP. This CDR3 is CSSSQSRGADTQYF. CDR3 DNA, as far as it was read: TGCTCCAGCAGTCAATCGAGGGGGGCGGACACCCAGTAC.

In the case of this clone: Mouse germline and gene names are used. The read halts 1 residue ahead of the CDR3 end, with the missing end drawn from the germline J gene. This sequence joins TRBV3 and TRBJ1-4, with 10 positions matching TRBD1. This CDR3 comprises 15 residues. The germline V gene has CDR1 SNHLY and CDR2 FYNGKV (reference sequence). With V trimmed by 5 bases and J by 4 bases, 4 bases remained unmatched. The CDR3 sequence is CASSKTGGGNERLFF. CDR3 bases read: TGTGCCAGCAGCAAGACAGGGGGCGGCAACGAAAGATTATTT.

Concerning this clone: Mouse gene names apply. The CDR3 is cut off 1 residue early in the read; its end comes from the germline J gene. The chain uses TRBV26 and TRBJ1-3, with a possible D match to TRBD1 (6 bases). Between the trimmed V and J ends, which lost 6 bases and 0 bases, there was a span of 9 bases. Per the germline V gene, CDR1 is KGHPV and CDR2 is FQNQEV (reference sequence). The CDR3 extends over 14 amino acids. CDR3 sequence reads: CASSQTGSGNTLYF. CDR3 DNA (partial): TGTGCCAGCAGCCAGACAGGTTCTGGAAATACGCTCTAT.

This clone has a handful of counts. The genes are named according to mouse. The read terminates 1 residue before the CDR3 end, so the remaining end is supplied by the germline J gene. The chain uses TRBV26 and TRBJ2-5, with TRBD2 identical over 8 bases. The CDR3 spans 14 residues. Germline CDR1 reads KGHPV; CDR2 reads FQNQEV (reference sequence). The J segment lost 2 bases and the V segment lost 3 bases, leaving 1 base of the junction unmatched. This CDR3 is CASSLLGGQDTQYF. The DNA read from the CDR3 is TGTGCCAGCAGTCTTCTGGGGGGCCAAGACACCCAGTAC. Looking up the rest from reference TRBV26 and TRBJ2-5 gives the full variable domain: NSKVIQTPRYLVKGQGQKAKMRCIPEKGHPVVFWYQQNKNNEFKFLINFQNQEVLQQIDMTEKRFSAECPSNSPCSLEIQSSEAGDSALYLCASSLLGGQDTQYFGPGTRLLVL.

In its sample, this clone was seen a few times. The gene names given are mouse names. The CDR3 end falls 1 residue outside the read, so it is completed with the germline J gene. The chain combines TRBV26 with TRBJ2-7; no definite D call. The germline gives CDR1 KGHPV, CDR2 FQNQEV (reference sequence). The CDR3 covers 12 residues. Trimming removed 3 bases at V and 4 bases at J, with 7 bases between. The CDR3 loop is CASSLDKYEQYF. CDR3 DNA (partial): TGTGCCAGCAGTCTTGACAAATATGAACAGTAC. Full variable domain (rest looked up from reference TRBV26 and TRBJ2-7): NSKVIQTPRYLVKGQGQKAKMRCIPEKGHPVVFWYQQNKNNEFKFLINFQNQEVLQQIDMTEKRFSAECPSNSPCSLEIQSSEAGDSALYLCASSLDKYEQYFGPGTRLTVL.

In regard to this clone: Mouse names are used for the genes. The missing CDR3 end, 1 residue past where the read stops, is filled in from the germline J gene. The chain carries TRBV26 and TRBJ2-5, with 7 positions matching TRBD1. The CDR3 is 14 residues long. With V trimmed by 7 bases and J by 6 bases, 10 bases remained unmatched. Per germline, CDR1 KGHPV and CDR2 FQNQEV (reference sequence). The CDR3 loop is CASTPTGRGDTQYF. The CDR3 bases that were read are TGTGCCAGCACCCCGACAGGGAGGGGGGACACCCAGTAC.

Concerning this clone: Gene names and germline refer to mouse. The read terminates 1 residue ahead of where the CDR3 ends, so the germline J gene completes it. The chain carries TRBV31 and TRBJ2-1; D is uncertain. The V end was cut by 0 bases, the J end by 5 bases, with 8 bases between. The CDR3 contains 13 residues. Looked up from germline, CDR1 is GKSSPN and CDR2 is SITVG. Here the CDR3 reads CAWSLEGDAEQFF. Partial CDR3 DNA: TGTGCCTGGAGTCTAGAAGGAGATGCTGAGCAGTTC.